A selection of T cell receptor beta chains follows, all from one sample in a study of cytomegalovirus exposure and HLA in healthy donors. Assay: immunoSEQ multiplex PCR; the TCRdb copy retains only in-frame clones and omits some. Here the sample spans 300,000 to 400,000 clones, 88% being singletons. Material for sequencing was PBMCs. The receptors shown here come from a man under 40 in good health and CMV-seronegative. CDR3s include the opening cysteine and the closing phenylalanine or tryptophan. Each record gives: clone size, D gene, V gene, J gene, CDR3 DNA, CDR3 protein. A D gene is named only where the DNA matches it firmly. Clone size is shown for a subset of rows, as once, few, many or a class of expanded clone.

size: NA; D: TRBD2; V: TRBV29-1; J: TRBJ2-1; DNA: TGCAGCGTTGGTATAGCGGGGGGGCTTATTGCCCACAATGAGCAGTTCTTC; CDR3: CSVGIAGGLIAHNEQFF
size: NA; D: NA; V: TRBV6-1; J: TRBJ1-5; DNA: TGTGCCAGCAGTGAAAAGGCAGCCGCACCGGGGCCCCAGCATTTT; CDR3: CASSEKAAAPGPQHF
size: NA; D: TRBD1; V: TRBV27; J: TRBJ2-7; DNA: TGTGCCAGCAGTTTTTCCCGGGACAGGGGGTCCTACGAGCAGTACTTC; CDR3: CASSFSRDRGSYEQYF
size: few; D: NA; V: TRBV25-1; J: TRBJ1-2; DNA: TGTGCCAGCAGTGGTAGACAGATCTATGGCTACACCTTC; CDR3: CASSGRQIYGYTF
size: NA; D: TRBD1; V: TRBV7-8; J: TRBJ1-3; DNA: TGTGCCAGCAGCTTAACGGGACAGGGGTTTCGGGGAAACACCATATATTTT; CDR3: CASSLTGQGFRGNTIYF
size: NA; D: TRBD1; V: TRBV11-2; J: TRBJ1-2; DNA: TGTGCCAGCAGCTTGACCGGGACAGGGATGGGTGGCTACACCTTC; CDR3: CASSLTGTGMGGYTF
size: NA; D: NA; V: TRBV5-4; J: TRBJ2-3; DNA: TGTGCCAGCAGCTGGGAGGCAGGGTCTAGAGATACGCAGTATTTT; CDR3: CASSWEAGSRDTQYF
size: NA; D: NA; V: TRBV27; J: TRBJ2-5; DNA: TGTGCCAGCAGTGTGGGACTCGCCCAAGAGACCCAGTACTTC; CDR3: CASSVGLAQETQYF
size: NA; D: TRBD2; V: TRBV30; J: TRBJ2-7; DNA: TGTGCCTGGAGTGACGGACTAGCAAGCTACGAGCAGTACTTC; CDR3: CAWSDGLASYEQYF
size: NA; D: NA; V: TRBV27; J: TRBJ1-4; DNA: TGTGCCAGCAGTCCCCAACAGGGTAGGGGCGAAAAACTGTTTTTT; CDR3: CASSPQQGRGEKLFF
size: NA; D: NA; V: TRBV15; J: TRBJ1-4; DNA: TGTGCCACCAGCGAGGGGGGGGAAAAACTGTTTTTT; CDR3: CATSEGGEKLFF
size: NA; D: TRBD1; V: TRBV27; J: TRBJ2-2; DNA: TGTGCCAGCAGGACAGGGTTCGCCGGGGAGCTGTTTTTT; CDR3: CASRTGFAGELFF
size: NA; D: NA; V: TRBV5-8; J: TRBJ1-2; DNA: TGTGCCAGCAGCTTAACGATCCCAGGGAAATGGTATGGCTACACCTTC; CDR3: CASSLTIPGKWYGYTF
size: NA; D: TRBD1; V: TRBV4-1; J: TRBJ1-1; DNA: TGCGCCAGCAGCCAAGCGACAGGGGGCAAGGACATGAACACTGAAGCTTTCTTT; CDR3: CASSQATGGKDMNTEAFF
size: NA; D: TRBD1; V: TRBV27; J: TRBJ1-1; DNA: TGTGCCAGCAGCCGCGACAGGGGGTACACTGAAGCTTTCTTT; CDR3: CASSRDRGYTEAFF
size: NA; D: TRBD1; V: TRBV15; J: TRBJ1-2; DNA: TGTGCCACCAGCAGAGGGGACAGTAACTATGGCTACACCTTC; CDR3: CATSRGDSNYGYTF
size: NA; D: NA; V: TRBV5-6; J: TRBJ1-1; DNA: TGTGCCAGCATCCTGGAAGGGGAAACTGAAGCTTTCTTT; CDR3: CASILEGETEAFF
size: NA; D: TRBD1; V: TRBV10-2; J: TRBJ1-2; DNA: TGCGCCAGTGGGACAGGGTCTTTCTATGGCTACACCTTC; CDR3: CASGTGSFYGYTF
size: NA; D: TRBD1; V: TRBV11-3; J: TRBJ2-7; DNA: TGTGCCAGCAGCCGACAGGGGGCCTCCTACGAGCAGTACTTC; CDR3: CASSRQGASYEQYF
size: NA; D: TRBD1; V: TRBV19; J: TRBJ2-7; DNA: TGTGCCAGTAGTAGCTCCGGGACAGGGACCTACGAGCAGTACTTC; CDR3: CASSSSGTGTYEQYF
size: NA; D: NA; V: TRBV7-2; J: TRBJ2-7; DNA: TGTGCCAGCAGGGGATGGGATAGCGGATCCTACGAGCAGTACTTC; CDR3: CASRGWDSGSYEQYF
size: NA; D: TRBD2; V: TRBV7-6; J: TRBJ2-5; DNA: TGTGCCAGCAGCCTCGGACTAGCGGGGCTACCGTTTGTTGAGACCCAGTACTTC; CDR3: CASSLGLAGLPFVETQYF
size: NA; D: NA; V: TRBV19; J: TRBJ2-7; DNA: TGTGCCAGTAGTATCGGGCAGGGACTCTCCTACGAGCAGTACTTC; CDR3: CASSIGQGLSYEQYF
size: NA; D: NA; V: TRBV7-7; J: TRBJ2-2; DNA: TGTGCCAGCAGCTTAGGGGCCGGGACAACGAACACCGGGGAGCTGTTTTTT; CDR3: CASSLGAGTTNTGELFF
size: NA; D: NA; V: TRBV5-4; J: TRBJ2-3; DNA: TGTGCCAGCAGCTTGGGTCCTAGCGGCACAGATACGCAGTATTTT; CDR3: CASSLGPSGTDTQYF
size: NA; D: NA; V: TRBV7-9; J: TRBJ1-2; DNA: TGTGCCAGCAGCTTACTACGTTTAGCCTATGGCTACACCTTC; CDR3: CASSLLRLAYGYTF
size: once; D: TRBD1; V: TRBV19; J: TRBJ1-2; DNA: TGTGCCAGTAGAAGGGGGCAGAACTATGGCTACACCTTC; CDR3: CASRRGQNYGYTF
size: NA; D: NA; V: TRBV5-4; J: TRBJ2-7; DNA: TGTGCCAGCAGCTTCTCTGGGCCCGAGCAGTACTTC; CDR3: CASSFSGPEQYF
size: NA; D: NA; V: TRBV7-8; J: TRBJ2-7; DNA: TGTGCCAGCAGCTTGAGGGCCAGCTACGAGCAGTACTTC; CDR3: CASSLRASYEQYF
size: NA; D: NA; V: TRBV6-5; J: TRBJ1-2; DNA: TGTGCCAGCAGTTCGAGTTCTCTCTATGGCTACACCTTC; CDR3: CASSSSSLYGYTF
size: NA; D: NA; V: TRBV6-1; J: TRBJ1-5; DNA: TGTGCCAGCAGCTACAGGGTGGGGGATCAGCCCCAGCATTTT; CDR3: CASSYRVGDQPQHF
size: few; D: NA; V: TRBV27; J: TRBJ2-7; DNA: TGTGCCAGCAGTCCCTGGGGGGACGAGCAGTACTTC; CDR3: CASSPWGDEQYF
size: NA; D: TRBD2; V: TRBV28; J: TRBJ2-1; DNA: TGTGCCAGCAGTTGGGTAGCGGGGGGGCCCAATGAGCAGTTCTTC; CDR3: CASSWVAGGPNEQFF
size: NA; D: NA; V: TRBV6-5; J: TRBJ2-7; DNA: TGTGCCAGCAGGCAGTCTTCCTACGAGCAGTACTTC; CDR3: CASRQSSYEQYF
size: NA; D: NA; V: TRBV5-1; J: TRBJ1-2; DNA: TGCGCCAGCAGCTCACATACAGGGAATTATGGCTACACCTTC; CDR3: CASSSHTGNYGYTF
size: NA; D: TRBD2; V: TRBV15; J: TRBJ2-5; DNA: TGTGCCACCAGCAAAGGAGGGACTAGCGGGGGGTACCAAGAGACCCAGTACTTC; CDR3: CATSKGGTSGGYQETQYF
size: NA; D: TRBD2; V: TRBV5-4; J: TRBJ2-7; DNA: TGTGCCAGCAGCTTTCGGGGGGTAAGCTCCTACGAGCAGTACTTC; CDR3: CASSFRGVSSYEQYF
size: NA; D: NA; V: TRBV5-6; J: TRBJ1-6; DNA: TGTGCCAGCAGCGCAGGGGTTGGAGGTAATTCACCCCTCCACTTT; CDR3: CASSAGVGGNSPLHF
size: NA; D: TRBD1; V: TRBV7-2; J: TRBJ1-3; DNA: TGTGCCAGCAGCGGGGGACAGGCTGGAAACACCATATATTTT; CDR3: CASSGGQAGNTIYF
size: once; D: TRBD1; V: TRBV6-6; J: TRBJ1-2; DNA: TGTGCCAGCAGTTACTCGTCGGGGACAGGGAACTATGGCTACACCTTC; CDR3: CASSYSSGTGNYGYTF
size: few; D: NA; V: TRBV2; J: TRBJ1-2; DNA: TGTGCCAGCAGTGAAGAGGGGGATGGCTACACCTTC; CDR3: CASSEEGDGYTF
size: NA; D: NA; V: TRBV29-1; J: TRBJ1-5; DNA: TGCAGCGTCCGGAGGGGAAGCAATCAGCCCCAGCATTTT; CDR3: CSVRRGSNQPQHF
size: NA; D: NA; V: TRBV7-7; J: TRBJ2-5; DNA: TGTGCCAGCAGCTTAGCGAGCCCGCGGGGGCCGGGAGAGACCCAGTACTTC; CDR3: CASSLASPRGPGETQYF
size: once; D: TRBD1; V: TRBV7-2; J: TRBJ2-7; DNA: TGTGCCAGCAGGACCCCTGGGGACAGGGGGCGCGAGCAGTACTTC; CDR3: CASRTPGDRGREQYF
size: NA; D: NA; V: TRBV19; J: TRBJ2-1; DNA: TGTGCCAGTGCGGACGGATGGACAGTCTACAATGAGCAGTTCTTC; CDR3: CASADGWTVYNEQFF
size: NA; D: NA; V: TRBV10-1; J: TRBJ1-6; DNA: TGCGCCAGCTTGAGAAGCTCCTATAATTCACCCCTCCACTTT; CDR3: CASLRSSYNSPLHF
size: NA; D: NA; V: TRBV6-4; J: TRBJ2-7; DNA: TGTGCCAGCATTCGACAGGCCCCTCGGCAGTACTTC; CDR3: CASIRQAPRQYF
size: NA; D: NA; V: TRBV5-1; J: TRBJ1-2; DNA: TGCGCCAGCAGCTTGGGACTCAAGCTTAACTATGGCTACACCTTC; CDR3: CASSLGLKLNYGYTF
size: NA; D: NA; V: TRBV10-1; J: TRBJ2-1; DNA: TGCGCCAGCAGCCTCGCGGTAGCGGACAATGAGCAGTTCTTC; CDR3: CASSLAVADNEQFF